These 12 T cell receptor beta chains were all obtained from the same sample, sequenced in a study of regulatory T cells in long-lasting Graves disease. iRepertoire HTBI primers and Arm-PCR of CDR3 regions built TCR beta libraries. MiXCR, run by TCRdb on the multiplex PCR reads, gives a single entry per CDR3 protein. The data hold 400,000 or so distinct CDR3 sequences, with around 20% observed a single time. Indicated time point: persistent/refractory GD, antithyroid drugs over 5 years with positive TRAb. RNA from PBMCs was the source of the TCR library. The source material was peripheral blood mononuclear cells (PBMCs), sampled when the disease was refractory, from a patient treated with antithyroid drugs. The receptors shown here come from a female donor with Graves disease.

In its sample, this clonotype was seen many times. The chain is built from TRBV28 and TRBJ2-2, with D unclear. CDR3 length: 16 amino acids. The V and J ends lost 10 bases and 2 bases respectively, with 20 bases between them. Germline V gene lookup returns CDR1 MDHEN and CDR2 SYDVKM. In DNA, the CDR3 is TGTGCCACCGCCTCCACTATCAACCCAAACACCGGGGAGCTGTTTTTT. This gives the protein CATASTINPNTGELFF. The full variable domain, with the rest looked up from reference TRBV28 and TRBJ2-2, is DVKVTQSSRYLVKRTGEKVFLECVQDMDHENMFWYRQDPGLGLRLIYFSYDVKMKEKGDIPEGYSVSREKKERFSLILESASTNQTSMYLCATASTINPNTGELFFGEGSRLTVL.

This clonotype occurred a few times. The gene calls are TRBV5-1 and TRBJ2-2, with no clear D. Trimming cost V 0 bases and J 4 bases, with 10 bases left between them. CDR1 and CDR2 from the germline V gene are SGHRS and YFSETQ. The CDR3 has 15 amino acids. DNA of the CDR3: TGCGCCAGCAGCTTGGCCGGGCCAGGCACCGGGGAGCTGTTTTTT. Its protein is CASSLAGPGTGELFF.

This clonotype was detected many times. V is TRBV5-1 and J is TRBJ2-7, with no clear D. CDR3 length: 16 residues. V lost 4 bases and J lost 0, with 17 bases in between. In germline, CDR1 is SGHRS, CDR2 YFSETQ. The CDR3 loop reads CASSTAPARSSYEQYF. The CDR3 DNA is TGCGCCAGCAGCACGGCACCAGCGAGAAGCTCCTACGAGCAGTACTTC.

In this sample, this clonotype turned up many times. The CDR3 bases are TGTGCCAGCAGTACCCAGGGTCCATACGAGCAGTACTTC. The encoded protein is CASSTQGPYEQYF. The J gene is TRBJ2-7, the V gene TRBV27, with D tentatively TRBD1 (5 bases). Looked up from germline, CDR1 is MNHEY and CDR2 is SMNVEV (reference sequence). V dropped 5 bases and J dropped 4 bases, with 12 bases sitting between them. The CDR3 length is 13 residues.

The chain employs TRBV6-1 and TRBJ2-7, with D hard to call. This CDR3 has 15 residues. V gave up 5 bases and J gave up 7 bases, with 21 bases separating them. Germline CDR1 MNHNS, CDR2 SASEGT. In DNA, the CDR3 is TGTGCCAGCAGTAGGACCGACACCCTACGAGGAGAGCAGTACTTC. Translating gives CASSRTDTLRGEQYF.

The table lists this clonotype with many counts. This chain joins TRBV7-9 and TRBJ1-1; D possibly corresponds to TRBD1 (5 bases). Looked up from germline, CDR1 is SEHNR and CDR2 is FQNEAQ (reference sequence). The CDR3 contains 13 residues. V was clipped by 2 bases and J by 8 bases, with 12 bases between them. The CDR3 sequence: CASSLRMRGEAFF. For the CDR3, the DNA is TGTGCCAGCAGCTTAAGGATGAGGGGCGAAGCTTTCTTT.

This clonotype was observed at least ten times. V usage is TRBV7-2 and J usage is TRBJ1-5, with D possibly matching TRBD1 (5 bases). Trimming shortened V by 1 base and J by 10 bases, and 17 bases separated the two germline ends. Germline V lookup: CDR1 SGHTA, CDR2 FQGNSA. The length of the CDR3 is 15 residues. CDR3 sequence reads: CASSLETGLISPQHF. The CDR3 DNA reads TGTGCCAGCAGCTTAGAAACAGGCTTAATCAGCCCCCAGCATTTT.

This clonotype was counted a few times. This rearrangement joins TRBV20-1 to TRBJ1-4, with a tentative D call TRBD1 (6 bases). Germline values: CDR1 DFQATT, CDR2 SNEGSKA (reference sequence). The CDR3 contains 13 residues. Deletions cut 2 bases from V and 8 bases from J, with 12 bases between. CDR3 loop: CSARPGQREKLFF. The CDR3 bases are TGCAGTGCTAGACCAGGACAGCGAGAAAAACTGTTTTTT.

This clonotype has more than one count but fewer than ten. This chain connects TRBV7-9 to TRBJ2-7; maybe TRBD1 (6 bases). This CDR3 is built from 12 residues. Between the trimmed V and J ends, which lost 10 bases and 3 bases, there was a span of 13 bases. CDR1 and CDR2 from the germline V gene are SEHNR and FQNEAQ (reference sequence). The CDR3 DNA follows: TGTGCCACCGGGACACTATTCTACGAGCAGTACTTC. Translated: CATGTLFYEQYF.

This clonotype was recorded many times. V and J are TRBV4-1 and TRBJ2-5; no clear D. The CDR3 length is 14 residues. Germline CDR1 is MGHRA and CDR2 is YSYEKL. Trimming pared 1 base from V and 5 bases from J, leaving 11 bases between. CDR3 nucleotide sequence: TGCGCCAGCAGCCAAGGTCTGGGGATGGAGACCCAGTACTTC. As protein: CASSQGLGMETQYF.

The gene calls are TRBV4-2 and TRBJ2-4, with 11 positions matching TRBD2. Germline-derived CDR1 and CDR2 are LGHNA and YNFKEQ. Trimming took 3 bases from V and 0 from J; bases not matched to a gene: 7. This CDR3 comprises 18 residues. CDR3 bases: TGTGCCAGCAGCCAGTCGGGACTAGCGGTTATAGCCAAAAACATTCAGTACTTC. Protein: CASSQSGLAVIAKNIQYF.

This clonotype was recorded many times. This chain's CDR3 is CASSYRGSPLHF. As DNA, the CDR3 is TGTGCCAGCAGCTACAGGGGTTCACCCCTCCACTTT. The chain combines TRBV7-2 with TRBJ1-6; 7 positions match TRBD1. This CDR3 has 12 residues. V shed 4 bases and J 9 bases; nucleotides not matched to a gene: 0. Germline CDR1 is SGHTA and CDR2 is FQGNSA.